This T cell receptor beta chain derives from a study of blood T cell repertoires in COVID-19. Across the study: The United States, Italy and Spain supplied acute and convalescent COVID-19 samples. The cDNA or gDNA used as material had been derived from T cells, B-cell-depleted T cells, or PBMCs.

Trimming cost V 4 bases and J 8 bases; bases outside gene matches: 9. Per germline, CDR1 MNHEY and CDR2 SVGAGI. The CDR3 spans 14 residues. Source study methods: It was from reference gene primer amplification that nucleated cell counts were estimated. Sequencing used immunoSEQ multiplex PCR; TCRdb keeps in-frame clones, though not all of them. That table is the source of V, J and clone size, and D and trimming were worked out from the DNA. The table records 86,000 or so clones, about four fifths of them present only once. Sequenced input: peripheral blood. This chain joins TRBV6-5 and TRBJ1-2; 8 nucleotides align to TRBD1. The sequence was obtained from a woman of 80 years or more with acute or convalescent COVID-19. CDR3 sequence: CASSLTGAGEGYTF. The CDR3 region has the DNA TGTGCCAGCAGTTTGACAGGGGCTGGGGAAGGCTACACCTTC.